The 27 T cell receptor beta chains presented below share a single source sample, sequenced in a study of cytomegalovirus exposure and HLA in healthy donors. The study ran its PCR with 60 Vbeta and 13 Jbeta primers. The repertoire was sequenced with immunoSEQ multiplex PCR; TCRdb's copy has only in-frame clones and lacks some. The table includes about 190,000 clones, around 80% detected once. The sample comprised PBMCs. The receptors were gathered from a woman under 30 in good health and CMV-seronegative.

The chain is built from TRBV10-1 and TRBJ2-3; D might be TRBD1 (6 bases). V dropped 9 bases and J dropped 3 bases, with 13 bases sitting between them. This CDR3 spans 13 amino acids. Germline CDR1 WNHNN, CDR2 SYGVQD (reference sequence). In DNA, the CDR3 is TGCGCCAGGACGAAGGGGGAGACAGATACGCAGTATTTT. Protein sequence: CARTKGETDTQYF.

The genes are TRBV6-6 and TRBJ1-2; D remains unclear. Germline assignment: CDR1 MNHNY and CDR2 SVGAGI (reference sequence). V was trimmed by 0 bases and J by 8 bases, leaving 7 bases between them. The CDR3 contains 12 residues. The CDR3 DNA is TGTGCCAGCAGTTACTCGAGAGGGGGCTACACCTTC. It translates to CASSYSRGGYTF.

J is TRBJ2-7 and V is TRBV21-1; whether TRBD2, the table's D call, matches the DNA was not checked. TRBV21-1 constitutes a pseudogene. The CDR3 contains 15 residues. The CDR3: CASSQRTSGDYEQYV. CDR3 in DNA: TGTGCCAGCAGCCAACGGACTAGCGGGGACTACGAGCAGTACGTC.

This chain uses TRBV5-6 with TRBJ1-3; weak D call: TRBD1 (6 bases). The CDR3 extends over 15 amino acids. Trimming took 5 bases from V and 0 from J, leaving 12 bases between them. Germline CDR1 is SGHDT and CDR2 is YYEEEE. CDR3 region: CASSPTGPSGNTIYF. CDR3 bases: TGTGCCAGCAGTCCGACAGGACCCTCTGGAAACACCATATATTTT.

V gene TRBV2 combines with J gene TRBJ2-7; TRBD2 matches at 9 bases. CDR3 size: 16 residues. Germline trimming cut 6 bases from V and 4 bases from J; bases unmatched to any gene: 13. Germline V lookup: CDR1 SNHLY, CDR2 FYNNEI. The CDR3 loop reads CASRNPPGGRVYEQYF. Here the CDR3 DNA reads TGTGCCAGCAGGAATCCCCCGGGCGGGAGGGTGTACGAGCAGTACTTC.

This chain joins TRBV6-5 and TRBJ2-7; D unclear. Trimming took off 8 bases at V and 7 bases at J, with 24 bases between the two ends. The CDR3 is 15 amino acids. Germline assignment: CDR1 MNHEY and CDR2 SVGAGI. DNA for the CDR3: TGTGCCAGCCATTCCCCCCCCCGAGGAGTCTGGGAGCAGTACTTC. Its translation is CASHSPPRGVWEQYF.

J is TRBJ1-1 and V is TRBV7-2, with a tentative D call TRBD1 (6 bases). The V end lost 5 bases, the J end lost 5 bases, and 18 bases lay between the germline ends. The CDR3 contains 15 residues. The germline V gene encodes CDR1 SGHTA and CDR2 FQGNSA. This CDR3 is CASSPYGGRVTEAFF. DNA of the CDR3: TGTGCCAGCAGCCCGTATGGGGGCCGGGTAACTGAAGCTTTCTTT.

J is TRBJ2-2 and V is TRBV7-9; a weak D match, TRBD2 (6 bases). The CDR3 spans 16 residues. Germline loops: CDR1 SEHNR, CDR2 FQNEAQ (reference sequence). Trimming left V 3 bases short and J 2 bases short, with 13 bases between. CDR3 bases: TGTGCCAGCAGCTTCGCACTAGCCTTTAACACCGGGGAGCTGTTTTTT. Translated: CASSFALAFNTGELFF. Full variable domain (remainder filled in from reference TRBV7-9 and TRBJ2-2): DTGVSQNPRHKITKRGQNVTFRCDPISEHNRLYWYRQTLGQGPEFLTYFQNEAQLEKSRLLSDRFSAERPKGSFSTLEIQRTEQGDSAMYLCASSFALAFNTGELFFGEGSRLTVL.

J is TRBJ2-6 and V is TRBV11-2; the match to TRBD1 covers 7 bases. Germline loops: CDR1 SGHAT, CDR2 FQNNGV. Trimming took 6 bases from V and 0 from J; bases not matched to a gene: 14. The CDR3 consists of 19 residues. The CDR3 sequence: CASRLTLSTGFSGANVLTF. The CDR3 region has the DNA TGTGCCAGCAGATTGACCCTTTCGACAGGGTTCTCTGGGGCCAACGTCCTGACTTTC.

Concerning this clone: Within the sample, other DNA sequences also encode this same CDR3. The J gene is TRBJ2-7, the V gene TRBV28; D remains unclear. The CDR3 contains 14 residues. The V gene's germline CDR1 is MDHEN and CDR2 SYDVKM. CDR3: CAFFKQKAAYEQYF. In nucleotides, the CDR3 is TGTGCTTTTTTCAAGCAGAAGGCGGCATACGAGCAGTACTTC. The full variable domain, in which reference TRBV28 and TRBJ2-7 provide the parts outside the CDR3, is DVKVTQSSRYLVKRTGEKVFLECVQDMDHENMFWYRQDPGLGLRLIYFSYDVKMKEKGDIPEGYSVSREKKERFSLILESASTNQTSMYLCAFFKQKAAYEQYFGPGTRLTVT.

V is TRBV6-5 and J is TRBJ2-7, with 13 nucleotides matching TRBD2. V gave up 6 bases and J gave up 2 bases; unmatched junction bases: 4. This CDR3 is 15 amino acids long. The germline gives CDR1 MNHEY, CDR2 SVGAGI. The CDR3: CASRLAGGSAYEQYV. CDR3 DNA: TGTGCCAGCAGACTAGCGGGAGGGAGCGCCTACGAGCAGTACGTC.

The genes are TRBV9 and TRBJ2-3; 14 bases fit TRBD2. The CDR3 consists of 18 residues. The V and J ends lost 4 bases and 3 bases, in that order; junction bases with no gene match: 10. Germline CDR1 and CDR2: SGDLS and YYNGEE. In DNA, the CDR3 is TGTGCCAGCAGCCCGAGGGGACTAGCGGGAGTGGGAACAGATACGCAGTATTTT. Translating it yields CASSPRGLAGVGTDTQYF.

The chain has TRBV5-6 and TRBJ1-4; no definite D call. Germline lookup yields CDR1 SGHDT and CDR2 YYEEEE. The CDR3 runs 15 residues. V was clipped by 4 bases and J by 5 bases, with 15 bases between them. In nucleotides, the CDR3 is TGTGCCAGCAGCCCCCTTAACCGACACAATGAAAAACTGTTTTTT. This sequence encodes CASSPLNRHNEKLFF.

This clone was seen a single time. The chain combines TRBV4-2 with TRBJ2-7; possible D gene TRBD1, 5 bases. CDR1 is LGHNA and CDR2 is YNFKEQ in the germline V gene. This CDR3 has 14 amino acids. Trimming removed 0 bases at V and 2 bases at J, with 8 bases between. The CDR3 bases are TGTGCCAGCAGCCAAGAACCAGGGCCCTACGAGCAGTACTTC. Protein: CASSQEPGPYEQYF.

V usage is TRBV7-9 and J usage is TRBJ1-4; D unclear. The CDR3 is 16 residues long. Per the germline V gene, CDR1 is SEHNR and CDR2 is FQNEAQ (reference sequence). Trimming pared 1 base from V and 6 bases from J, leaving 15 bases between. CDR3 region: CASSLVEGRPYEKLFF. In DNA form, the CDR3 reads TGTGCCAGCAGCTTAGTGGAAGGGAGGCCCTATGAAAAACTGTTTTTT.

This rearrangement joins TRBV19 to TRBJ1-2; D remains ambiguous. Germline V gives CDR1 LNHDA, CDR2 SQIVND (reference sequence). The V end was cut by 7 bases, the J end by 4 bases, with 16 bases between. The CDR3 covers 14 residues. The chain's CDR3 is CASKGSGLVYGYTF. The CDR3 nucleotides read TGTGCCAGTAAAGGATCTGGACTGGTCTATGGCTACACCTTC.

The chain uses TRBV10-3 and TRBJ2-7; 10 positions match TRBD2. The CDR3 runs 15 residues. Unmatched junction bases numbered 5, after V lost 3 bases and J lost 3 bases. From germline, CDR1 is ENHRY and CDR2 SYGVKD. This CDR3 reads CAISDFPSGSYEQYF. DNA of the CDR3: TGTGCCATCAGTGATTTCCCTAGCGGGAGCTACGAGCAGTACTTC.

The chain is built from TRBV30 and TRBJ1-1; 9 nucleotides agree with TRBD1. V was clipped by 0 bases and J by 8 bases; unmatched bases: 7. This CDR3 has 14 amino acids. From germline, CDR1 is GTSNPN and CDR2 SVGIG (reference sequence). For the CDR3, the DNA is TGTGCCTGGAGTGTTTCCGGGACAGGGAAAGAAGCTTTCTTT. Amino acids: CAWSVSGTGKEAFF.

This clone was observed a handful of times. This chain joins TRBV6-5 and TRBJ1-1, with D hard to call. Trimming left V 6 bases short and J 4 bases short, with 9 bases between. CDR1 is MNHEY, CDR2 SVGAGI, per germline. The CDR3 sequence is 12 residues long. Written as DNA, the CDR3 is TGTGCCAGCAGCCCGAGGAGCACTGAAGCTTTCTTT. Amino acids: CASSPRSTEAFF.

The V call is TRBV4-3, the J call TRBJ1-4; maybe TRBD1 (6 bases). Germline-derived CDR1 and CDR2 are LGHNA and YSLEER. The CDR3 runs to 15 residues. The V end was cut by 0 bases, the J end by 10 bases, with 15 bases between. Here the CDR3 reads CASSQEHSIRGKLFF. DNA for the CDR3: TGCGCCAGCAGCCAAGAGCACTCAATCAGGGGAAAACTGTTTTTT.

The chain recombines TRBV28 with TRBJ2-7; 10 bases are shared with TRBD2. Germline V gene sequence: CDR1 MDHEN, CDR2 SYDVKM. V shed 3 bases, J shed 0 bases, and the junction held 5 bases outside the gene matches. This CDR3 is built from 16 residues. CDR3 protein: CASSLTTSGHSYEQYF. CDR3 DNA: TGTGCCAGCAGTTTGACGACTAGCGGGCACTCCTACGAGCAGTACTTC.

About this clone itself: The junction differs from germline at one of its ends, possibly a read error. V gene TRBV7-9 combines with J gene TRBJ1-1; D might be TRBD1 (6 bases). The length of the CDR3 is 16 residues. CDR1 is SEHNR and CDR2 is FQNEAQ in the germline V gene (reference sequence). The CDR3 DNA is TGTTCCAGCAGCCCGGTGGATAGGGGGGGGAACACTGAAGCTTTCTTT. Encoded protein: CSSSPVDRGGNTEAFF.

The chain couples TRBV28 to TRBJ2-1, with TRBD2 matching 9 bases. The CDR3 has 15 amino acids. Germline CDR1 and CDR2: MDHEN and SYDVKM. With 8 bases clipped from V and 7 bases from J, the junction kept 12 bases outside the gene matches. For the CDR3, the DNA is TGTGCCAGCCTCGATATAGCGGGAGTGAGGAATGAGCAGTTCTTC. It translates to CASLDIAGVRNEQFF. Full variable domain (outside the CDR3, taken from reference TRBV28 and TRBJ2-1): DVKVTQSSRYLVKRTGEKVFLECVQDMDHENMFWYRQDPGLGLRLIYFSYDVKMKEKGDIPEGYSVSREKKERFSLILESASTNQTSMYLCASLDIAGVRNEQFFGPGTRLTVL.

V is TRBV11-3 and J is TRBJ2-4; D remains unclear. The ends were cut back, 5 bases at V and 1 base at J, with 9 bases in the middle. CDR1 and CDR2 (germline): SGHNT, YENEEA. CDR3 length: 14 amino acids. The CDR3: CASSPSAAKNIQYF. The CDR3 bases are TGTGCCAGCAGCCCCAGCGCTGCCAAAAACATTCAGTACTTC. Filled out from reference TRBV11-3 and TRBJ2-4, the complete variable domain reads EAGVVQSPRYKIIEKKQPVAFWCNPISGHNTLYWYLQNLGQGPELLIRYENEEAVDDSQLPKDRFSAERLKGVDSTLKIQPAELGDSAVYLCASSPSAAKNIQYFGAGTRLSVL.

This chain joins TRBV5-5 and TRBJ1-2, with D possibly TRBD1 on 6 matching bases. Trimming took 0 bases from V and 7 from J, leaving 13 bases between them. The germline CDR1 and CDR2 sequences are SGHKS and YYEKEE (reference sequence). The CDR3 totals 14 residues. The chain's CDR3 is CASSLAAIQGGYTF. The CDR3 region has the DNA TGTGCCAGCAGCTTGGCCGCCATACAGGGTGGCTACACCTTC.

This chain uses TRBV28 with TRBJ1-2, with D possibly TRBD1 on 6 matching bases. Germline V gives CDR1 MDHEN, CDR2 SYDVKM. The CDR3 has 14 residues. The germline V and J ends were trimmed by 5 bases and 5 bases, with 15 bases remaining between them. The CDR3 here is CASSPPGGAYGYTF. CDR3 DNA: TGTGCCAGCAGTCCCCCCGGGGGGGCGTATGGCTACACCTTC.

The chain has TRBV18 and TRBJ2-3, with a possible D match to TRBD1 (5 bases). V was cut by 6 bases and J by 0 bases, with 10 bases left in between. The CDR3 spans 14 residues. The germline gives CDR1 KGHSH, CDR2 LQKENI. The CDR3 nucleotides are TGTGCCAGCTCCCTGACAGCTAGCACAGATACGCAGTATTTT. This sequence encodes CASSLTASTDTQYF.